This passage covers 24 T cell receptor beta chains from one sample sequenced in a study of blood T cell repertoires in COVID-19. Profiled with immunoSEQ multiplex PCR; TCRdb holds only in-frame clones, not every one. Altogether more than 250,000 clones are present, roughly nine tenths being singletons, with the ten largest covering about 6.8%. The sequencing sample was made of peripheral blood. The receptor set was obtained from a man between 18 and 29 years old who had recovered from COVID-19.

The chain employs TRBV5-1 and TRBJ1-5; a weak D match, TRBD1 (5 bases). V dropped 0 bases and J dropped 5 bases, with 6 bases sitting between them. From germline, CDR1 is SGHRS and CDR2 YFSETQ. The CDR3 is made up of 13 amino acids. The CDR3 here is CASSLGQYQPQHF. CDR3 DNA: TGCGCCAGCAGCTTGGGACAGTATCAGCCCCAGCATTTT. Based on the CDR3 plus reference TRBV5-1 and TRBJ1-5, the full variable domain is KAGVTQTPRYLIKTRGQQVTLSCSPISGHRSVSWYQQTPGQGLQFLFEYFSETQRNKGNFPGRFSGRQFSNSRSEMNVSTLELGDSALYLCASSLGQYQPQHFGDGTRLSIL.

V gene TRBV24-1 combines with J gene TRBJ2-3; 7 bases line up with TRBD2. V shed 3 bases, J shed 3 bases, and the junction held 8 bases outside the gene matches. The CDR3 length is 16 residues. From germline, CDR1 is KGHDR and CDR2 SFDVKD. CDR3 residues: CATSDAAGVGTDTQYF. The CDR3 DNA reads TGTGCCACCAGTGATGCCGCGGGAGTAGGGACAGATACGCAGTATTTT.

The chain links TRBV4-3 to TRBJ2-1, with a weak D call TRBD2 (6 bases). The CDR3 runs 14 residues. Deletions cut 0 bases from V and 10 bases from J, with 13 bases between. Germline values: CDR1 LGHNA, CDR2 YSLEER. The DNA for the CDR3 is TGCGCCAGCAGCCAAGATTTCGGGGCGGGGGAGCAGTTCTTC. Its protein product is CASSQDFGAGEQFF.

The chain carries TRBV27 and TRBJ2-5, with TRBD2 identical over 8 bases. The CDR3 is 17 amino acids. Losses at the gene ends were 1 base for V and 1 base for J; bases not matched to a gene: 8. Germline CDR1 MNHEY, CDR2 SMNVEV (reference sequence). CDR3 coding DNA: TGTGCCAGCAGTTTATACAGCGGGGGCCTCTCCCAAGAGACCCAGTACTTC. Residues: CASSLYSGGLSQETQYF.

The rearrangement links TRBV18 to TRBJ1-1; 8 bases match TRBD1. CDR1 and CDR2 from the germline V gene are KGHSH and LQKENI. The CDR3 length is 17 residues. Trimming at V came to 2 bases and at J to 2 bases, leaving 10 bases not matched to a gene. CDR3 residues: CASSPWTGQGGNTEAFF. CDR3 nucleotide sequence: TGTGCCAGCTCACCATGGACAGGGCAAGGCGGTAACACTGAAGCTTTCTTT.

The V call is TRBV6-4, the J call TRBJ2-3, with 8 bases fitting TRBD1. The germline CDR1 and CDR2 sequences are MRHNA and SNTAGT. This CDR3 region has 14 residues. The V segment lost 5 bases and the J segment 3 bases; nucleotides outside the gene matches: 4. CDR3: CASSPDRGTDTQYF. CDR3 sequence (DNA): TGTGCCAGCAGTCCCGACAGGGGAACAGATACGCAGTATTTT.

The table lists this clone with a count of one. The chain uses TRBV5-6 and TRBJ2-5; weak D call: TRBD1 (5 bases). Germline CDR1 and CDR2: SGHDT and YYEEEE. CDR3 length equals 14 residues. Trimming removed 2 bases from V and 3 bases from J, with 11 bases in between. CDR3 nucleotides: TGTGCCAGCAGCTTCCTTAGGGGCAAAGAGACCCAGTACTTC. It specifies CASSFLRGKETQYF.

Written as DNA, the CDR3 is TGTGCCAGCAGCTTGATAATAGGGGGCTATGGCTACACCTTC. Translation: CASSLIIGGYGYTF. The V gene is TRBV5-8, the J gene TRBJ1-2, with a weak D call TRBD1 (6 bases). Trimming cost V 1 base and J 4 bases, with 11 bases left between them. CDR3 size: 14 residues. Looked up from germline, CDR1 is SGHTS and CDR2 is YDEGEE. Looking up the rest from reference TRBV5-8 and TRBJ1-2 gives the full variable domain: EAGVTQSPTHLIKTRGQQATLRCSPISGHTSVYWYQQALGLGLQFLLWYDEGEERNRGNFPPRFSGRQFPNYSSELNVNALELEDSALYLCASSLIIGGYGYTFGSGTRLTVV.

About this clone: This same CDR3 is encoded by further DNA sequences in the sample. The genes are TRBV6-5 and TRBJ2-5; TRBD1 might be the D (5 bases). CDR3 length: 15 residues. The V and J ends lost 0 bases and 1 base respectively, with 9 bases between them. Germline CDR1 MNHEY, CDR2 SVGAGI. CDR3 sequence: CASSYSGRAQETQYF. The DNA for the CDR3 is TGTGCCAGCAGTTACTCGGGCAGGGCCCAAGAGACCCAGTACTTC.

V is TRBV19 and J is TRBJ1-2; D possibly corresponds to TRBD1 (6 bases). Trimming shortened V by 7 bases and J by 8 bases, and 26 bases separated the two germline ends. Germline loops: CDR1 LNHDA, CDR2 SQIVND (reference sequence). CDR3 size: 16 residues. Here the CDR3 DNA reads TGTGCCAGTACTCGGCTTGAGCTCGGGACAAGGCAAGGCTACACCTTC. This gives the protein CASTRLELGTRQGYTF.

The chain couples TRBV7-9 to TRBJ2-7; 9 nucleotides align to TRBD1. CDR1 is SEHNR, CDR2 FQNEAQ, per germline (reference sequence). V was clipped by 5 bases and J by 7 bases; unmatched bases: 12. The CDR3 is 15 residues long. In nucleotides, the CDR3 is TGTGCCAGCAGCCCCCCGGGACAGGGAGTTAGGGAGCAGTACTTC. Translating it yields CASSPPGQGVREQYF.

V is TRBV10-3 and J is TRBJ1-5; 11 nucleotides agree with TRBD1. V gave up 5 bases and J gave up 7 bases; unmatched junction bases: 7. Germline V gene sequence: CDR1 ENHRY, CDR2 SYGVKD. The CDR3 totals 15 residues. CDR3 in DNA: TGTGCCATCAGTTCGGGACAGGGGGTAAACCAGCCCCAGCATTTT. Amino acid sequence: CAISSGQGVNQPQHF.

The chain links TRBV10-1 to TRBJ2-2; weak D call: TRBD2 (7 bases). The CDR3 extends over 15 amino acids. CDR1 is WNHNN and CDR2 is SYGVQD in the germline V gene (reference sequence). The V and J ends lost 6 bases and 1 base respectively, with 12 bases between them. The chain's CDR3 is CASSRGGRNTGELFF. CDR3 DNA: TGCGCCAGCAGCCGCGGGGGCCGGAACACCGGGGAGCTGTTTTTT.

This chain connects TRBV30 to TRBJ2-2, with 9 positions matching TRBD2. V gave up 0 bases and J gave up 1 base; unmatched junction bases: 12. CDR1 is GTSNPN, CDR2 SVGIG, per germline (reference sequence). This CDR3 contains 19 residues. CDR3: CAWSVQGGRALLNTGELFF. In DNA, the CDR3 is TGTGCCTGGAGTGTACAGGGCGGGAGGGCCCTCCTGAACACCGGGGAGCTGTTTTTT.

A few counts support this clone. The chain employs TRBV6-5 and TRBJ1-5; a weak D match, TRBD1 (5 bases). The CDR3 runs to 13 residues. CDR1 MNHEY and CDR2 SVGAGI come from the germline V gene. V dropped 8 bases and J dropped 3 bases, with 11 bases sitting between them. This CDR3 is CASGGGPNQPQHF. The CDR3 nucleotides are TGTGCCAGCGGGGGGGGTCCCAATCAGCCCCAGCATTTT.

The chain uses TRBV11-2 and TRBJ2-5, with a weak D call TRBD2 (5 bases). Trimming stripped 1 base from V and 5 bases from J, with 11 bases between. Germline V gene sequence: CDR1 SGHAT, CDR2 FQNNGV. The CDR3 contains 14 residues. The CDR3 loop reads CASSLARVGETQYF. The CDR3 DNA follows: TGTGCCAGCAGCTTAGCGAGGGTAGGGGAGACCCAGTACTTC.

The genes are TRBV4-1 and TRBJ2-3, with TRBD2 identical over 14 bases. The V gene's germline CDR1 is MGHRA and CDR2 YSYEKL. This CDR3 comprises 17 residues. The J segment lost 4 bases and the V segment lost 0 bases, leaving 3 bases of the junction unmatched. The CDR3 region has the DNA TGCGCCAGCAGCCAAGACGGGACTAGCGGGAGCGCAGATACGCAGTATTTT. The encoded protein is CASSQDGTSGSADTQYF.

The V and J genes are TRBV5-1 and TRBJ1-4; TRBD1 might be the D (5 bases). V lost 1 base and J 4 bases, leaving 8 bases between the germline ends. The germline V gene has CDR1 SGHRS and CDR2 YFSETQ. The CDR3 is 14 residues long. The CDR3 DNA sequence: TGCGCCAGCAGCTTGAAGGGGTATAATGAAAAACTGTTTTTT. Amino acid sequence: CASSLKGYNEKLFF. The complete variable domain, with remaining parts taken from reference TRBV5-1 and TRBJ1-4, reads KAGVTQTPRYLIKTRGQQVTLSCSPISGHRSVSWYQQTPGQGLQFLFEYFSETQRNKGNFPGRFSGRQFSNSRSEMNVSTLELGDSALYLCASSLKGYNEKLFFGSGTQLSVL.

CDR3 protein: CATLDLASWEQYF. In DNA form, the CDR3 reads TGTGCCACCCTAGATTTGGCTAGTTGGGAGCAGTACTTC. This chain joins TRBV6-5 and TRBJ2-7; D is unresolved. CDR3 size: 13 residues. The V end lost 10 bases, the J end lost 7 bases, and 20 bases lay between the germline ends. Germline values: CDR1 MNHEY, CDR2 SVGAGI.

The rearrangement uses TRBV6-1 and TRBJ1-2; TRBD1 agrees at 7 bases. Germline values: CDR1 MNHNS, CDR2 SASEGT. The V segment lost 3 bases and the J segment 2 bases; nucleotides outside the gene matches: 6. This CDR3 contains 15 residues. Here the CDR3 reads CASSEVGQSNYGYTF. For the CDR3, the DNA is TGTGCCAGCAGTGAGGTGGGACAGTCGAACTATGGCTACACCTTC.

This CDR3 reads CASSPPGQAGGGGYTF. The DNA of the CDR3 is TGTGCCAGCAGCCCACCGGGGCAGGCGGGGGGAGGGGGCTACACCTTC. This sequence joins TRBV7-9 and TRBJ1-2; maybe TRBD1 (5 bases). Germline V CDR1 and CDR2: SEHNR, FQNEAQ (reference sequence). This CDR3 is 16 amino acids long. V dropped 5 bases and J dropped 8 bases, with 24 bases sitting between them.

The chain combines TRBV7-9 with TRBJ2-1; 8 bases fit TRBD2. This CDR3 spans 15 amino acids. The ends lost 5 bases at V and 3 bases at J; junction bases unmatched: 6. CDR1 is SEHNR and CDR2 is FQNEAQ in the germline V gene (reference sequence). CDR3 residues: CASSPSGGGYNEQFF. Here the CDR3 DNA reads TGTGCCAGCAGCCCAAGCGGGGGAGGCTACAATGAGCAGTTCTTC. Variable domain in full (rest from reference TRBV7-9 and TRBJ2-1): DTGVSQNPRHKITKRGQNVTFRCDPISEHNRLYWYRQTLGQGPEFLTYFQNEAQLEKSRLLSDRFSAERPKGSFSTLEIQRTEQGDSAMYLCASSPSGGGYNEQFFGPGTRLTVL.

The rearrangement links TRBV18 to TRBJ1-4, with a weak D call TRBD1 (6 bases). From germline, CDR1 is KGHSH and CDR2 LQKENI. Trimming took off 0 bases at V and 3 bases at J, with 23 bases between the two ends. The CDR3 has 20 amino acids. CDR3 amino acids: CASSPPAYGGAWMANEKLFF. The DNA for the CDR3 is TGTGCCAGCTCACCACCGGCCTACGGGGGGGCGTGGATGGCTAATGAAAAACTGTTTTTT.

The chain couples TRBV11-3 to TRBJ2-1; 7 nucleotides align to TRBD2. The CDR3 totals 16 residues. Germline loops: CDR1 SGHNT, CDR2 YENEEA. The V gene end was trimmed by 0 bases and the J gene end by 2 bases; junction bases not matched to a gene: 4. The CDR3 sequence: CASSLDAGAPYNEQFF. CDR3 nucleotide sequence: TGTGCCAGCAGCTTAGATGCGGGAGCCCCCTACAATGAGCAGTTCTTC.